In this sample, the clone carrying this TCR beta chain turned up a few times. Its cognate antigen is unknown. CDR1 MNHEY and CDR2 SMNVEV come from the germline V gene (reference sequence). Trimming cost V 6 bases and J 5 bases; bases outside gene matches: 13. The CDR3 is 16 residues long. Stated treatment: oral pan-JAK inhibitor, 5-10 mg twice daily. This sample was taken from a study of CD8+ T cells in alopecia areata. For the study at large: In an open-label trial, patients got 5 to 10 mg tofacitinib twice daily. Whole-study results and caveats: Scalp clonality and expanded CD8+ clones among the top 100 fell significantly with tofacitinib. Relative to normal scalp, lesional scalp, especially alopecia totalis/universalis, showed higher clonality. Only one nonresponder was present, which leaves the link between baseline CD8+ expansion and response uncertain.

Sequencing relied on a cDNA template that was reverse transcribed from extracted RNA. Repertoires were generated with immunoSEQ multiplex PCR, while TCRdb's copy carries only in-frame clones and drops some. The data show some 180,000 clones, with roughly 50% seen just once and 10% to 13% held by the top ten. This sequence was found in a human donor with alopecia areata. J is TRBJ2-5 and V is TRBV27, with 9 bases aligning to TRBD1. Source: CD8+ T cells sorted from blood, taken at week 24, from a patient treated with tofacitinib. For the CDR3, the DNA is TGTGCCAGCAGAGACACTGGGACAGGGTTCACTGAGACCCAGTACTTC. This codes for CASRDTGTGFTETQYF.